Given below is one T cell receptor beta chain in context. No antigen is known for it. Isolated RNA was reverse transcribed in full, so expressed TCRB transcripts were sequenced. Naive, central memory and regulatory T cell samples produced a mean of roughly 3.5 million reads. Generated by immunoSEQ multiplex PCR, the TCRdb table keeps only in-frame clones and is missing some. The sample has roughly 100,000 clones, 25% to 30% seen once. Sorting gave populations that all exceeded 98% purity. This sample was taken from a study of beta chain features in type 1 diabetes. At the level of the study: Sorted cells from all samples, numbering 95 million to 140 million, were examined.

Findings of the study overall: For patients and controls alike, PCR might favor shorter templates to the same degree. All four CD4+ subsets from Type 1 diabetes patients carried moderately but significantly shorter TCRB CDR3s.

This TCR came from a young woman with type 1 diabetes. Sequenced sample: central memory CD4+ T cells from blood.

Here the CDR3 reads CAGGIAGASEQFF. The CDR3 bases are TGTGCCGGGGGGATAGCGGGAGCTAGCGAGCAGTTCTTC. The chain has TRBV6-1 and TRBJ2-1; TRBD2 agrees at 9 bases. Germline values: CDR1 MNHNS, CDR2 SASEGT. Trimming cost V 11 bases and J 10 bases; bases outside gene matches: 12. The CDR3 loop spans 13 amino acids.